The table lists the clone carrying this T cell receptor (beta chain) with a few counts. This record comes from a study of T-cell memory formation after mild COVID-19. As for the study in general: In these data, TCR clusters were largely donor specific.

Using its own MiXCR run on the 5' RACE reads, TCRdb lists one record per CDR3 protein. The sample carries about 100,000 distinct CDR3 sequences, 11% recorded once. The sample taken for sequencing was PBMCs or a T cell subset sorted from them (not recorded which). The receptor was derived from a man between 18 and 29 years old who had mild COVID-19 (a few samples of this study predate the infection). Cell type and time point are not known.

The CDR3 bases are TGTGCCAGCAGCCAACAGGGAAAGGGGATGAACACTGAAGCTTTCTTT. Amino acid sequence: CASSQQGKGMNTEAFF. This sequence joins TRBV7-9 and TRBJ1-1; maybe TRBD1 (6 bases). The length of the CDR3 is 16 residues. Per germline, CDR1 SEHNR and CDR2 FQNEAQ (reference sequence). The V end was cut by 5 bases, the J end by 0 bases, with 16 bases between.